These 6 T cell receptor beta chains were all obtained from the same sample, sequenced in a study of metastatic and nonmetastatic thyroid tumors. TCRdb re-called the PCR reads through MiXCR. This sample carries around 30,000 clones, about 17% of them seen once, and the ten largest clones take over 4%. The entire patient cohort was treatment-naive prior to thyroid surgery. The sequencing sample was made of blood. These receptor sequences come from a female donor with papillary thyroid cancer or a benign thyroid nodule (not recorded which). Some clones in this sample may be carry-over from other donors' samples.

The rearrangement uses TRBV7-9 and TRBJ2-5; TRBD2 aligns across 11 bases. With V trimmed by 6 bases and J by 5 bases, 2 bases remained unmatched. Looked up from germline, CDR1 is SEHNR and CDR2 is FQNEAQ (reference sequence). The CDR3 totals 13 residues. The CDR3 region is CASSRTSGETQYF. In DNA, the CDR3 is TGTGCCAGCAGTAGGACTAGCGGGGAGACCCAGTACTTC.

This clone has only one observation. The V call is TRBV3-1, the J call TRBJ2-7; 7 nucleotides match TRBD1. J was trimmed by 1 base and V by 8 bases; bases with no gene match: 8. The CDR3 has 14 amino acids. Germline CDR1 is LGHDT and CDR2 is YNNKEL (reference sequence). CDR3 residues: CASGKRGRSYEQYF. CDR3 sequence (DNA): TGTGCCAGCGGGAAGAGGGGGCGATCCTACGAGCAGTACTTC.

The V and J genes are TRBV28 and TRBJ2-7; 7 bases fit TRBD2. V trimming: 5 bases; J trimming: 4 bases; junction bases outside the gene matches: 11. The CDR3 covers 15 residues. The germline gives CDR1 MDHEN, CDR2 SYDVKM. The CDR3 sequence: CASSIEVTGGYEQYF. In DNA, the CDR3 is TGTGCCAGCAGTATAGAAGTAACCGGGGGGTACGAGCAGTACTTC. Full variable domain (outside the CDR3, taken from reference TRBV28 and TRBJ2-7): DVKVTQSSRYLVKRTGEKVFLECVQDMDHENMFWYRQDPGLGLRLIYFSYDVKMKEKGDIPEGYSVSREKKERFSLILESASTNQTSMYLCASSIEVTGGYEQYFGPGTRLTVT.

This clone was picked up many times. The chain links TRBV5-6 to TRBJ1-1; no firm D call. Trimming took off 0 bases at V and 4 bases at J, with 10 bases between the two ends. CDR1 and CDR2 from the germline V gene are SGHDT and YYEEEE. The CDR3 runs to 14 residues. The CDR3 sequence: CASSLAGRGTEAFF. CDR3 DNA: TGTGCCAGCAGCTTGGCTGGTAGAGGCACTGAAGCTTTCTTT.

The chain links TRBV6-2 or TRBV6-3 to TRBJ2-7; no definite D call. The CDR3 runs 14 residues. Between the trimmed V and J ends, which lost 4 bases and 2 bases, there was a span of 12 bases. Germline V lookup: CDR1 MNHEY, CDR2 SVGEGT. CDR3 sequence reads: CASSSTVRAYEQYF. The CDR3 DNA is TGTGCCAGCAGTTCTACGGTAAGGGCCTACGAGCAGTACTTC.

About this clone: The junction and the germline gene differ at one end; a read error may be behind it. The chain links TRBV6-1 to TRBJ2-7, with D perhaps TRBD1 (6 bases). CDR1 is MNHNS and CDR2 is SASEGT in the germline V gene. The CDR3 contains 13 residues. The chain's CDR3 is CAGRRDKIYGQYF. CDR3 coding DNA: TGTGCCGGCAGACGGGACAAAATCTACGGGCAGTACTTC.